This entry is about one TCR beta chain. The CDR3 is 15 residues long. Germline V gives CDR1 LGHDT, CDR2 YNNKEL (reference sequence). V lost 4 bases and J 0 bases, leaving 12 bases between the germline ends. The sample's time point: newly diagnosed GD, antithyroid drugs for less than 3 months. The TCR library used RNA extracted from PBMCs. The sample comes from a study of regulatory T cells in long-lasting Graves disease. The authors built TCR beta libraries using iRepertoire HTBI primers and Arm-PCR of CDR3 regions. One entry per CDR3 protein, called by TCRdb with MiXCR from the multiplex PCR reads. The sample holds hundreds of thousands of distinct CDR3 sequences, 15% to 19% seen once.

The receptor's source is a female donor with Graves disease. This chain uses TRBV3-1 with TRBJ1-1, with D uncertain. This specimen consisted of peripheral blood mononuclear cells (PBMCs), obtained at new diagnosis, from a patient treated with antithyroid drugs. The CDR3 region is CASSPRMGMNTEAFF. CDR3 sequence (DNA): TGTGCCAGCAGCCCCCGTATGGGTATGAACACTGAAGCTTTCTTT.